This TCR beta chain was observed in a study of cytomegalovirus exposure and HLA in healthy donors (dated by TCRdb to 2017 to 2019). For the wider study: A later analysis indicated that the 95 to 150 validation repertoires were generated on the platform also employed for the approximately 700 repertoires of the first cohort. The study was designed to test whether signatures of past pathogen exposure could be identified by cataloging public T cell receptors. Along with the approximately 670-subject first cohort, a separate validation cohort of approximately 110 different subjects was used. To predict cytomegalovirus infection status, the study brought together high-throughput TCR immunosequencing, statistical association of individual TCRs with disease status, and machine learning.

Results and caveats for the whole study, not just this receptor: The authors suggested that the approach could potentially be extended to other disease states and immunological phenotypes. A few of the identified cytomegalovirus-associated TCR beta chains were confirmed in vitro to be specific for cytomegalovirus antigens. A total of 164 TCR beta chains were listed by the study as associated with cytomegalovirus. The classifier was reported to diagnose cytomegalovirus status with high specificity and sensitivity in both the original and validation cohorts. All 120 or so repertoires were used to score co-occurrence in the validation cohort in a later analysis, because that analysis had no HLA typing for the cohort. Subsequent analysis determined that TCRs grouped into clusters in the first cohort also showed a tendency toward co-occurrence across the roughly 110 validation repertoires, and 90% to 95% of cluster scores exceeded 0. Most TCR sequences were observed very rarely across donors, whereas some public TCRs were present in many individuals.

Library generation was performed with the immunoSEQ multiplex PCR assay. As for the original processing: A statistical classification framework was built for diagnosing cytomegalovirus status from the catalog of TCR beta chain sequences. Sourced from immuneACCESS, this table was stored by TCRdb with only in-frame sequences that have V and J called. A share of the clones is absent; for the studies checked, an unresolved V gene accounts for under half, and the remainder has no known explanation. For V, J and clone size, that table is used; D and trimming come from the DNA. Across this sample there are around 350,000 clones, with 80% to 90% seen only once. 0.83% of the sample lies in the top ten. Separate from the roughly 650-subject first cohort, the validation cohort of roughly 130 subjects was the group to which the donors belonged. CDR1 and CDR2 (GTSNPN, SVGIG) derive from the germline V gene (reference sequence). Measured from the cysteine to the phenylalanine, the CDR3 is 15 residues long. The DNA shown is the 45-base CDR3, in frame from base 1. Cut back by 1 base and 4 bases, the V and J ends lie 14 bases apart.

Concerning this clone: The target of this receptor is not known. Per-base quality was not reported, and no clone a single base away is much larger than it.

Sequenced sample: PBMCs. The sequence was obtained from a woman under 30 in good health and CMV-seronegative. The rearranged segments are TRBV30 and TRBJ2-1; the best D guess is TRBD1, with 6 bases matching. At the DNA level, the sequence is TGTGCCTGGAGTGGGACAGATGGGTCATACAATGAGCAGTTCTTC. It specifies CAWSGTDGSYNEQFF.